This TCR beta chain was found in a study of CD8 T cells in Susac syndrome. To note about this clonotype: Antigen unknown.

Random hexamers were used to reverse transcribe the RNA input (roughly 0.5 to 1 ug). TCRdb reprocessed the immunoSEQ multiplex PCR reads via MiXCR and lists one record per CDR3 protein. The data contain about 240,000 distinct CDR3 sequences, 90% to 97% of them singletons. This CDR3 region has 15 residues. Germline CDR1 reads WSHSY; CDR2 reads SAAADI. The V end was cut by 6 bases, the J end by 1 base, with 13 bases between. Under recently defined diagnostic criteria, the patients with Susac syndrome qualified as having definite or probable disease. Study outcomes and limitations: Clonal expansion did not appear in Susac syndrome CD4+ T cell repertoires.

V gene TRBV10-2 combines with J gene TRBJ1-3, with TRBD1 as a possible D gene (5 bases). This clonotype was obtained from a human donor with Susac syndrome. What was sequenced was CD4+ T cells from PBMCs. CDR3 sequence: CASSPDRNSGNTIYF. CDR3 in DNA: TGCGCCAGCAGCCCCGACAGAAATTCTGGAAACACCATATATTTT.